This T cell receptor (beta chain) was recorded in a study of OX40 agonist ivuxolimab in advanced cancers. A note on the overall study: The costimulatory receptor OX40 (CD134) was targeted by ivuxolimab, a fully human IgG2 agonistic monoclonal antibody. Among the 52 dose-escalation patients, 19 had hepatocellular carcinoma, approximately 15 melanoma, 9 renal cell carcinoma and 9 head and neck cancer. Intravenous ivuxolimab was administered to patients every 2 weeks at six dose levels: 0.01, 0.1, 0.3, 1.5, 3 and 10 mg/kg. Patients were allowed to have had prior anti-PD-1, anti-PD-L1 or anti-CTLA-4 therapy, and 40% to 45% of the dose-escalation patients had been treated with checkpoint inhibitors. The purpose of peripheral TCRbeta sequencing was to test whether ivuxolimab changed TCR sequence diversity and led to clonal T-cell expansion. Partial responses occurred in three dose-escalation patients, of whom one had hepatocellular carcinoma and two had cutaneous melanoma. The paper reports the monotherapy dose-escalation portion (N ≈ 50 patients) of the phase I ivuxolimab trial. A male proportion of almost 85% and a mean age of approximately 58 years, ranging from about 23 to 90, were recorded for the dose-escalation cohort. The investigation overall reported the following: In the 0.1-3.0 mg/kg groups, partial responders were among the patients with the lowest normalized peripheral clonal expansion, particularly in CD8+ T cells. After ivuxolimab, more expanded clones were found on average in CD8+ T cells than in CD4+ T cells. Low levels of normalized T-cell clonal expansion were also seen in some patients who did not respond. At doses of 0.1 to 3.0 mg/kg, clonal expansion of both CD4+ and CD8+ T cells in blood was seen between baseline and week 6. Which antigens the clonally expanded peripheral T cells were specific for was not determined.

Spanning cysteine to phenylalanine, the CDR3 consists of 14 amino acids. Only the CDR3 part of the read is kept: 42 bases, read in frame from the first base. CDR1 SQVTM and CDR2 ANQGSEA are derived from the germline V gene. V gives up 2 bases and J gives up 2 bases, and the segment between their germline ends measures 12 bases. The trial excluded patients who had a history of autoimmune disease or who were on systemic immunosuppression. Peripheral blood for TCR sequencing was drawn from every dose cohort at baseline, at cycle 4 day 1 and at cycle 7 day 1. Samples were obtained from an open-label, multicenter, first-in-human phase I dose-escalation trial of ivuxolimab. Adults with locally advanced or metastatic head and neck squamous cell, hepatocellular, melanoma or renal cell carcinoma were enrolled in the trial. Before TCR sequencing, CD4+ T cells and CD8+ T cells from peripheral blood were sorted into separate populations.

Of note for this clone: Which antigen it targets is not known. Base qualities are not at hand, and no much larger clone is one base apart.

To sequence the TCRbeta CDR3 region, genomic DNA was isolated from the sorted cells. The immunoSEQ Assay was used to sequence the TCRbeta CDR3 regions. Here the immuneACCESS table is served through TCRdb, limited to in-frame sequences with V and J called. Missing clones are a known gap in these copies; in checked studies unresolved V genes cover under half, and the rest lacks a known reason. Counted in this sample were about 93,000 clones; roughly 94% of them appeared once. In total, the top ten clones hold roughly 2.6% of the sample. The TCR comes from an adult with an advanced solid tumor such as melanoma, head and neck, liver or kidney cancer. The sample in question was CD4+ or CD8+ T cells sorted from blood, obtained in a trial of the OX40 agonist ivuxolimab. The rearranged segments are TRBV29-1 and TRBJ1-2, with no confident D gene call. For the CDR3, the sequence is CSVELSQNNYGYTF. The sequenced DNA is TGCAGCGTTGAACTATCGCAGAACAACTATGGCTACACCTTC.